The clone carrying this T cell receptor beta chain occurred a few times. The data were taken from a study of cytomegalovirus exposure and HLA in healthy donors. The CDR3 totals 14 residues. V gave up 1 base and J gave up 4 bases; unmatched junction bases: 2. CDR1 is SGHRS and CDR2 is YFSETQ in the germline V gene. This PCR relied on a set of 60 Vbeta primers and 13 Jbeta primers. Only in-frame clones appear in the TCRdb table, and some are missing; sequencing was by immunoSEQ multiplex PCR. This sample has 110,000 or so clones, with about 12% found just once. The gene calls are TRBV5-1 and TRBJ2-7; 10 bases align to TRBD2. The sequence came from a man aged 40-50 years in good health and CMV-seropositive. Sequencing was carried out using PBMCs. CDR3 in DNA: TGCGCCAGCAGCTTGACTAGCGGGAATTACGAGCAGTACTTC. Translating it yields CASSLTSGNYEQYF.